This T cell receptor (beta chain) was captured in a study of T cells after yellow fever vaccination. Germline values: CDR1 LNHDA, CDR2 SQIVND (reference sequence). Trimming took off 6 bases at V and 1 base at J, with 13 bases between the two ends. The CDR3 spans 14 residues. One entry per CDR3 protein, called by TCRdb with MiXCR from the 5' RACE reads. The repertoire holds approximately 30,000 distinct CDR3 sequences, with approximately 4.7% as singletons. Findings and caveats of the study: A weaker secondary response peaked on day 5, the primary on day 15.

This clonotype was picked up many times. Its antigen is unknown. This specimen consisted of CD8+ T cells sorted from PBMCs, obtained 5 days after the yellow fever booster vaccination. The clonotype originates from a man aged 25-40 years who received the YFV17D yellow fever vaccine. The genes are TRBV19 and TRBJ2-7; D is unclear. The DNA of the CDR3 is TGTGCCAGTAGCATTCCCGGTGTTTCCTACGAGCAGTACTTC. It codes for CASSIPGVSYEQYF. The whole variable domain, filled in from reference TRBV19 and TRBJ2-7, reads DGGITQSPKYLFRKEGQNVTLSCEQNLNHDAMYWYRQDPGQGLRLIYYSQIVNDFQKGDIAEGYSVSREKKESFPLTVTSAQKNPTAFYLCASSIPGVSYEQYFGPGTRLTVT.